One sample yielded the 18 T cell receptor beta chains listed below, sequenced in a study of T cells after yellow fever vaccination (dated by TCRdb to the late 2010s). Read against the paper, the sample's treatment or condition label means: live attenuated yellow fever vaccine strain. The method behind the library was 5' RACE. TCRdb shows the sequencer as Illumina HiSeq 2500. TCRdb reprocessed the public reads (quality trimming at Q25 with fastp, clone calling with MiXCR) and kept in-frame beta chains. Rows with one shared CDR3 protein collapse into an entry with the most common genes and DNA. Recorded for this sample are approximately 300,000 distinct CDR3 sequences; approximately 9% of them occurred a single time. Roughly 17% of the sample belongs to the ten largest clones. Sequencing was performed on PBMCs, taken on the day of the first yellow fever vaccination. Source of these receptors: a young man who received the YFV17D yellow fever vaccine.

This clonotype has only a few counts. This chain joins TRBV5-1 and TRBJ2-2; the match to TRBD1 covers 8 bases. Germline V gene sequence: CDR1 SGHRS, CDR2 YFSETQ. The CDR3 has 16 residues. V lost 2 bases and J lost 3; bases outside the gene matches: 6. Here the CDR3 DNA reads TGCGCCAGCAGCTTAGACAGGGGAGCGGACACCGGGGAGCTGTTTTTT. This sequence encodes CASSLDRGADTGELFF.

This chain connects TRBV10-2 to TRBJ2-3; 7 positions agree with TRBD2. Losses at the gene ends were 8 bases for V and 3 bases for J; bases not matched to a gene: 5. This CDR3 contains 13 residues. Germline-derived CDR1 and CDR2 are WSHSY and SAAADI. The CDR3 reads CASGLVGTDTQYF. DNA for the CDR3: TGCGCCAGCGGACTAGTCGGGACAGATACGCAGTATTTT.

In this sample, this clonotype turned up many times. This chain links TRBV12-3 or TRBV12-4 with TRBJ2-7; D is uncertain. This CDR3 is 13 amino acids long. Between the trimmed V and J ends, which lost 3 bases and 7 bases, there was a span of 13 bases. DNA for the CDR3: TGTGCCAGCAGTTTTGTGGAGAATTCGGAGCAGTACTTC. This codes for CASSFVENSEQYF.

This clonotype occurred once. The chain joins TRBV4-1 to TRBJ2-1; 7 nucleotides align to TRBD2. The CDR3 extends over 17 amino acids. Germline CDR1 is MGHRA and CDR2 is YSYEKL. After removal of 0 bases from V and 2 bases from J, the junction contained 7 bases not matched to a gene. Here the CDR3 DNA reads TGCGCCAGCAGCCAAGATCTATGGGGGGGGGCCTACAATGAGCAGTTCTTC. It codes for CASSQDLWGGAYNEQFF.

This clonotype was recorded many times. The rearrangement uses TRBV5-1 and TRBJ2-7; TRBD1 aligns across 10 bases. J gave up 6 bases and V 0 bases, and 3 bases lay outside the gene matches. The V gene's germline CDR1 is SGHRS and CDR2 YFSETQ. The length of the CDR3 is 14 residues. The CDR3 loop reads CASSLGQGAIEQYF. CDR3 nucleotide sequence: TGCGCCAGCAGCTTGGGACAGGGGGCGATCGAGCAGTACTTC.

A few counts support this clonotype. The chain joins TRBV27 to TRBJ2-7, with D possibly TRBD2 on 7 matching bases. The V gene lost 6 bases and the J gene lost 9 bases, with 27 bases spanning the gap. Germline V gene data show CDR1 as MNHEY and CDR2 as SMNVEV (reference sequence). The CDR3 extends over 16 amino acids. The CDR3 DNA reads as TGTGCCAGCAGCCGCACGGGGGGCCCAGAGGGGCTCGCGCAGTACTTC. Its protein product is CASSRTGGPEGLAQYF.

Only a few counts were recorded for this clonotype. The rearrangement joins TRBV11-2 to TRBJ2-1; TRBD1 aligns across 10 bases. The germline CDR1 and CDR2 sequences are SGHAT and FQNNGV. V lost 3 bases to trimming and J lost 6 bases; unmatched junction nucleotides: 2. CDR3 length equals 14 residues. The CDR3 nucleotides read TGTGCCAGCAGCTTCCGACAGGGGGCCAATGAGCAGTTCTTC. This translates into CASSFRQGANEQFF.

This clonotype turned up a few times. The CDR3 nucleotides are TGTGCCAGCAGCTTAGGACTAGGGAATGAGCAGTTCTTC. Encoded protein: CASSLGLGNEQFF. The chain combines TRBV7-2 with TRBJ2-1, with D possibly being TRBD2 (6 bases). Per the germline V gene, CDR1 is SGHTA and CDR2 is FQGNSA. V was pared by 1 base and J by 7 bases, with 8 bases between. This CDR3 has 13 residues.

This clonotype has a handful of counts. The genes are TRBV12-3 or TRBV12-4 and TRBJ1-5; no clear D. The CDR3 consists of 15 residues. V was shortened by 2 bases and J by 6 bases, with 14 bases between the two germline ends. The CDR3, as DNA: TGTGCCAGCAGTTTATCCCGCCGCGGTTTTCAGCCCCAGCATTTT. It yields the protein CASSLSRRGFQPQHF.

The gene calls are TRBV2 and TRBJ2-7; 10 bases match TRBD2. Unmatched junction bases numbered 2, after V lost 1 base and J lost 2 bases. The CDR3 has 15 residues. Looked up from germline, CDR1 is SNHLY and CDR2 is FYNNEI. Here the CDR3 reads CASSEGTSGAYEQYV. CDR3 nucleotide sequence: TGTGCCAGCAGTGAAGGGACTAGCGGTGCCTACGAGCAGTACGTC.

This clonotype was observed a handful of times. The chain carries TRBV5-4 and TRBJ2-1; 7 bases match TRBD2. The CDR3 extends over 15 amino acids. V lost 6 bases and J lost 4; bases outside the gene matches: 10. Germline CDR1 is SGHNT and CDR2 is YYREEE (reference sequence). This chain's CDR3 is CASIRSGDSYNEQFF. The CDR3 coding sequence is TGTGCCAGCATCCGGAGCGGGGACTCATACAATGAGCAGTTCTTC.

This clonotype was picked up a small number of times. This chain uses TRBV15 with TRBJ2-2, with 11 bases aligning to TRBD1. The CDR3 runs to 15 residues. The V gene's germline CDR1 is LNHNV and CDR2 YYDKDF (reference sequence). V lost 0 bases to trimming and J lost 6 bases; unmatched junction nucleotides: 0. The CDR3 region is CATSREGQGAGELFF. As DNA, the CDR3 is TGTGCCACCAGCAGAGAGGGACAGGGGGCCGGGGAGCTGTTTTTT.

The chain combines TRBV11-2 with TRBJ1-1; D gene ambiguous. Germline loops: CDR1 SGHAT, CDR2 FQNNGV. This CDR3 has 13 amino acids. V was trimmed by 4 bases and J by 3 bases, leaving 9 bases between them. CDR3 sequence reads: CASSSTLDTEAFF. The CDR3 DNA reads as TGTGCCAGCAGCTCAACCCTGGACACTGAAGCTTTCTTT.

This rearrangement joins TRBV11-2 to TRBJ2-7, with 9 bases aligning to TRBD1. This CDR3 contains 14 residues. The V segment lost 5 bases and the J segment 4 bases; nucleotides outside the gene matches: 6. CDR1 is SGHAT and CDR2 is FQNNGV in the germline V gene. The DNA of the CDR3 is TGTGCCAGCAGCCCGGGGACAGGGAGGTACGAGCAGTACGTC. Protein sequence: CASSPGTGRYEQYV.

This clonotype has a handful of counts. The gene calls are TRBV29-1 and TRBJ1-5, with D perhaps matching TRBD1 (5 bases). The CDR3 totals 13 residues. Germline lookup yields CDR1 SQVTM and CDR2 ANQGSEA. The V gene lost 6 bases and the J gene lost 6 bases, with 15 bases spanning the gap. The CDR3 loop is CSVIRVFGQPQHF. The CDR3 bases are TGCAGCGTCATCAGGGTTTTCGGTCAGCCCCAGCATTTT.

This clonotype was counted a few times. The chain carries TRBV20-1 and TRBJ2-3; TRBD2 agrees at 8 bases. Germline V CDR1 and CDR2: DFQATT, SNEGSKA (reference sequence). The CDR3 sequence is 13 residues long. V dropped 3 bases and J dropped 6; count of bases not matched to a gene: 5. CDR3 region: CSASLAGGDTQYF. Written as DNA, the CDR3 is TGCAGTGCTAGTCTGGCGGGGGGTGATACGCAGTATTTT.

The chain joins TRBV5-4 to TRBJ2-7; 8 bases line up with TRBD1. CDR3 length: 13 amino acids. Germline values: CDR1 SGHNT, CDR2 YYREEE (reference sequence). The V segment lost 3 bases and the J segment 5 bases; nucleotides outside the gene matches: 4. The CDR3 spells CASSSMTGDEQYV. The CDR3 coding sequence is TGTGCCAGCAGCTCAATGACAGGGGACGAGCAGTACGTC.

This clonotype has a count of ten or more. The CDR3 reads CASSQPEAGTDEQYF. Written as DNA, the CDR3 is TGCGCCAGCAGCCAACCAGAGGCGGGGACGGACGAGCAGTACTTC. This rearrangement joins TRBV4-3 to TRBJ2-7; maybe TRBD2 (6 bases). Per germline, CDR1 LGHNA and CDR2 YSLEER. V was trimmed by 2 bases and J by 5 bases, leaving 16 bases between them. The CDR3 extends over 15 amino acids.